The clone carrying this TCR beta chain appeared a single time. This sample is drawn from a study of CD8+ T cells in alopecia areata. Sequencing used cDNA as its template, made by extracting RNA and reverse transcribing it. The method was immunoSEQ multiplex PCR; TCRdb's version includes in-frame clones alone and lacks a portion of them. Of 160,000 or so clones listed, about 72% were seen once; the top ten hold approximately 10%. In germline, CDR1 is DFQATT, CDR2 SNEGSKA (reference sequence). The CDR3 has 10 amino acids. The V gene lost 4 bases and the J gene lost 6 bases, with 5 bases spanning the gap.

The sequences come from CD8+ T cells sorted from blood, collected at week 0. The source of this sequence is a human donor with alopecia areata. The V and J genes are TRBV20-1 and TRBJ2-3; no clear D. CDR3 sequence (DNA): TGCAGTGCTAAGCTCGATACGCAGTATTTT. Its protein product is CSAKLDTQYF.